This TCR beta chain appears in the sequencing data of a study of blood T cells in healthy people across ages. Study results and caveats: Investigators treated diversity estimates from one million T cells as underestimates. It was not possible, with unsorted PBMCs, to conclusively compare naive and antigen-experienced cells.

The CDR3 contains 14 residues. The V end was cut by 3 bases, the J end by 2 bases, with 11 bases between. Germline V gene sequence: CDR1 MGHRA, CDR2 YSYEKL. Together with a sample-barcoded 5' primer, a J-beta primer mix was included in a second PCR lasting roughly 6 to 12 cycles. Each sample provided no less than 2.5 million CDR3-containing paired-end reads. TCRdb fed the 5' RACE reads into MiXCR, producing one record per CDR3 protein. This sample has 1.5 million to 2 million distinct CDR3 sequences, with about 35% found just once. Concerning this clonotype itself: The antigen remains unidentified.

This chain uses TRBV4-1 with TRBJ2-7; D may correspond to TRBD1 or TRBD2 (5 bases each). The sample taken for sequencing was blood. The TCR comes from a woman under 40 in good health. The CDR3 sequence: CASSQFGAAYEQYF. The CDR3 bases are TGCGCCAGCAGCCAGTTCGGGGCAGCCTACGAGCAGTACTTC.